This passage covers 30 T cell receptor beta chains from one sample sequenced in a study of radiation and T cells in renal cell carcinoma. Described treatment: treatment-naive control, cytoreductive nephrectomy. Profiled with immunoSEQ multiplex PCR; TCRdb holds only in-frame clones, not every one. The sample lists 15,000 to 20,000 clones, roughly three fifths occurring once. This specimen consisted of tumor tissue, obtained from a patient whose treatment was nephrectomy without radiotherapy. The receptors derive from a man in his forties or fifties with renal cell carcinoma.

This clone was observed at least ten times. The chain links TRBV7-6 to TRBJ2-7; 8 bases are a match to TRBD2. CDR1 is SGHVS and CDR2 is FNYEAQ in the germline V gene. V was clipped by 0 bases and J by 2 bases; unmatched bases: 0. The CDR3 has 14 amino acids. The CDR3 loop reads CASSLASGAYEQYF. Written as DNA, the CDR3 is TGTGCCAGCAGCTTAGCTAGCGGGGCCTACGAGCAGTACTTC.

This clone is medium-sized (0.01 to 0.1%) by share. The chain uses TRBV28 and TRBJ1-1, with 11 bases that match TRBD1. Germline assignment: CDR1 MDHEN and CDR2 SYDVKM. Trimming cost V 4 bases and J 11 bases; bases outside gene matches: 18. The CDR3 has 17 residues. The CDR3 coding sequence is TGTGCCAGCAGTTACGCTCCCGGGACAGGGGGTCCGGAAGGGGCTTTCTTT. Protein product: CASSYAPGTGGPEGAFF.

This chain connects TRBV7-9 to TRBJ1-1; D ambiguous. Looked up from germline, CDR1 is SEHNR and CDR2 is FQNEAQ (reference sequence). Trimming cost V 1 base and J 6 bases, with 12 bases left between them. The CDR3 runs 14 residues. The DNA for the CDR3 is TGTGCCAGCAGCTTAGGATCCGTGAGCGCTGAAGCTTTCTTT. Encoded protein: CASSLGSVSAEAFF. The whole variable domain, remainder taken from reference TRBV7-9 and TRBJ1-1, is DTGVSQNPRHKITKRGQNVTFRCDPISEHNRLYWYRQTLGQGPEFLTYFQNEAQLEKSRLLSDRFSAERPKGSFSTLEIQRTEQGDSAMYLCASSLGSVSAEAFFGQGTRLTVV.

The rearrangement links TRBV9 to TRBJ2-1, with TRBD1 matching 7 bases. Trimming removed 3 bases from V and 4 bases from J; junction bases left unmatched: 10. The CDR3 spans 16 residues. Germline CDR1 is SGDLS and CDR2 is YYNGEE. The CDR3 nucleotides read TGTGCCAGCAGCGAAAGCCGGGACAGACCGTACAATGAGCAGTTCTTC. Translation gives CASSESRDRPYNEQFF.

The chain has TRBV7-6 and TRBJ1-5; 8 bases are shared with TRBD1. The germline gives CDR1 SGHVS, CDR2 FNYEAQ. V was clipped by 5 bases and J by 0 bases; unmatched bases: 6. This CDR3 spans 16 amino acids. CDR3 region: CASSLDRAPSNQPQHF. The CDR3 DNA is TGTGCCAGCAGCCTGGACAGGGCTCCTAGCAATCAGCCCCAGCATTTT.

The genes are TRBV6-5 and TRBJ2-7; D is tentatively TRBD1 or TRBD2 (6 bases each). The CDR3 has 14 residues. Germline CDR1 MNHEY, CDR2 SVGAGI. V lost 6 bases, J lost 3 bases, and 15 bases lay in between. The CDR3 loop reads CASSPLRGDYEQYF. As DNA, the CDR3 is TGTGCCAGCAGCCCCCTAAGGGGGGACTACGAGCAGTACTTC.

There are a few counts of this clone. The CDR3 coding sequence is TGTGCCAGCAGCGTAGTCCCGGGGGCGAGATCGGACACCGGGGAGCTGTTTTTT. Translated: CASSVVPGARSDTGELFF. V gene TRBV9 combines with J gene TRBJ2-2, with D possibly called TRBD1 or TRBD2 (6 bases each). Trimming took off 0 bases at V and 3 bases at J, with 18 bases between the two ends. There are 18 residues in the CDR3. From germline, CDR1 is SGDLS and CDR2 YYNGEE.

This clone came up many times. The chain recombines TRBV7-3 with TRBJ2-7; TRBD2 matches 7 bases. The V gene end was trimmed by 5 bases and the J gene end by 0 bases; junction bases not matched to a gene: 10. CDR1 SGHTA and CDR2 FQGTGA come from the germline V gene. The CDR3 has 16 amino acids. The CDR3 sequence: CASSLSGAGSSYEQYF. The CDR3 region has the DNA TGTGCCAGCAGCCTCTCTGGAGCGGGGAGCTCCTACGAGCAGTACTTC.

In its sample, this clone was seen a few times. The CDR3: CAIRGIGNTIYF. DNA of the CDR3: TGTGCCATCAGGGGCATTGGAAACACCATATATTTT. This chain uses TRBV10-3 with TRBJ1-3; D gene uncertain. Deletions cut 6 bases from V and 3 bases from J, with 6 bases between. Germline CDR1 is ENHRY and CDR2 is SYGVKD. CDR3 size: 12 residues.

The V gene is TRBV10-3, the J gene TRBJ1-2; 9 bases are shared with TRBD1. The germline gives CDR1 ENHRY, CDR2 SYGVKD. The CDR3 is made up of 14 amino acids. The V gene end was trimmed by 5 bases and the J gene end by 2 bases; junction bases not matched to a gene: 3. CDR3 sequence reads: CAISLTGGNYGYTF. The CDR3 region has the DNA TGTGCCATCAGTTTGACAGGGGGAAACTATGGCTACACCTTC.

V usage is TRBV9 and J usage is TRBJ1-2; TRBD1 is a possible D gene (5 bases). CDR1 is SGDLS and CDR2 is YYNGEE in the germline V gene. V dropped 0 bases and J dropped 3 bases, with 9 bases sitting between them. This CDR3 has 14 amino acids. CDR3 coding DNA: TGTGCCAGCAGCGTAGATGGGACCCACTATGGCTACACCTTC. This sequence encodes CASSVDGTHYGYTF.

This clone was counted ten times or more. The J gene is TRBJ2-3, the V gene TRBV5-1; D unclear. Germline V lookup: CDR1 SGHRS, CDR2 YFSETQ. The V end lost 4 bases, the J end lost 0 bases, and 9 bases lay between the germline ends. The CDR3 is 14 residues long. The CDR3 bases are TGCGCCAGCAGCCTTTCCGCTAGCACAGATACGCAGTATTTT. It is translated as CASSLSASTDTQYF.

The rearrangement links TRBV10-3 to TRBJ1-1; D gene uncertain. The CDR3 has 13 amino acids. Trimming shortened V by 4 bases and J by 1 base, and 7 bases separated the two germline ends. Germline V gene lookup returns CDR1 ENHRY and CDR2 SYGVKD. This chain's CDR3 is CAISASSNTEAFF. Written as DNA, the CDR3 is TGTGCCATCAGTGCATCATCGAACACTGAAGCTTTCTTT.

In this sample, this clone turned up once. The rearrangement joins TRBV5-6 to TRBJ1-2; TRBD1 aligns across 9 bases. Trimming at V came to 6 bases and at J to 8 bases, leaving 14 bases not matched to a gene. Germline CDR1 is SGHDT and CDR2 is YYEEEE. The CDR3 covers 15 residues. Here the CDR3 DNA reads TGTGCCAGCACTATTTATGGGACAGGGTACGAGGGCTACACCTTC. This encodes CASTIYGTGYEGYTF.

The chain couples TRBV6-5 to TRBJ2-5; D perhaps matches TRBD1 (6 bases). Matching the DNA end better, TRBJ2-7 makes the J call doubtful. The CDR3 is 13 amino acids. Germline CDR1 is MNHEY and CDR2 is SVGAGI. This chain's CDR3 is CATERGSPYEQYF. DNA for the CDR3: TGTGCCACCGAGAGGGGGAGTCCCTACGAGCAGTACTTC.

This clone has only a few counts. This chain joins TRBV28 and TRBJ2-7; possible D gene TRBD1, 6 bases. V lost 5 bases to trimming and J lost 2 bases, with 16 bases between them. This CDR3 has 15 residues. The germline V gene encodes CDR1 MDHEN and CDR2 SYDVKM. The CDR3 reads CASSRRTASAYEQYF. CDR3 coding DNA: TGTGCCAGCAGTCGACGGACAGCCTCTGCCTACGAGCAGTACTTC.

In its sample, this clone was seen a few times. The rearrangement uses TRBV9 and TRBJ2-5; 9 bases are a match to TRBD1. CDR3 length: 13 amino acids. Per the germline V gene, CDR1 is SGDLS and CDR2 is YYNGEE. V was clipped by 3 bases and J by 5 bases; unmatched bases: 2. CDR3 sequence reads: CASSGGTGETQYF. The CDR3 nucleotides read TGTGCCAGCAGCGGGGGGACAGGGGAGACCCAGTACTTC.

The CDR3 sequence: CASRRDSYEQYF. The CDR3 DNA sequence: TGTGCCTCCCGAAGGGATTCTTACGAGCAGTACTTC. This chain joins TRBV2 and TRBJ2-7; no reliable D call. Trimming took off 11 bases at V and 4 bases at J, with 15 bases between the two ends. The CDR3 has 12 amino acids. CDR1 and CDR2 from the germline V gene are SNHLY and FYNNEI.

V and J are TRBV5-6 and TRBJ1-4; D remains ambiguous. V gave up 7 bases and J gave up 8 bases, with 9 bases separating them. CDR1 and CDR2 (germline): SGHDT, YYEEEE. The CDR3 totals 11 residues. The DNA of the CDR3 is TGTGCCAGCGTGGGCGGCGAAAAACTGTTTTTT. Its translation is CASVGGEKLFF.

There are a few counts of this clone. CDR3 sequence (DNA): TGTGCCAGCAGCTTCGGGTTGGGACAGGGCCCCTATGGCTACACCTTC. Translation: CASSFGLGQGPYGYTF. This chain uses TRBV11-2 with TRBJ1-2; 9 positions match TRBD1. With 3 bases clipped from V and 4 bases from J, the junction kept 9 bases outside the gene matches. Germline-derived CDR1 and CDR2 are SGHAT and FQNNGV. This CDR3 comprises 16 residues.

The V gene is TRBV7-9, the J gene TRBJ1-5; D remains unclear. V was shortened by 2 bases and J by 5 bases, with 10 bases between the two germline ends. CDR1 and CDR2 from the germline V gene are SEHNR and FQNEAQ (reference sequence). This CDR3 region has 14 residues. Here the CDR3 reads CASSLTTGDQPQHF. The CDR3 DNA reads as TGTGCCAGCAGCTTAACGACGGGTGATCAGCCCCAGCATTTT.

This sequence joins TRBV6-5 and TRBJ1-2, with 11 bases aligning to TRBD1. V shed 7 bases and J 7 bases; nucleotides not matched to a gene: 8. Per the germline V gene, CDR1 is MNHEY and CDR2 is SVGAGI. The CDR3 has 14 amino acids. The CDR3 bases are TGTGCCAGCAAGGGGACAGGGGGAGTCGTTGGCTACACCTTC. Its translation is CASKGTGGVVGYTF.

The gene calls are TRBV5-1 and TRBJ2-7, with TRBD1 matching over 12 bases. The germline V gene encodes CDR1 SGHRS and CDR2 YFSETQ. Trimming took 4 bases from V and 2 from J; bases not matched to a gene: 4. The CDR3 consists of 15 residues. CDR3: CASSVGQGAPYEQYF. DNA of the CDR3: TGCGCCAGCAGCGTGGGACAGGGGGCTCCCTACGAGCAGTACTTC. The full variable domain, in which reference TRBV5-1 and TRBJ2-7 provide the parts outside the CDR3, is KAGVTQTPRYLIKTRGQQVTLSCSPISGHRSVSWYQQTPGQGLQFLFEYFSETQRNKGNFPGRFSGRQFSNSRSEMNVSTLELGDSALYLCASSVGQGAPYEQYFGPGTRLTVT.

This chain links TRBV4-2 with TRBJ2-7; maybe TRBD2 (5 bases). The CDR3 has 14 amino acids. Trimming took 0 bases from V and 5 from J, leaving 11 bases between them. Germline CDR1 and CDR2: LGHNA and YNFKEQ. The CDR3 is CASSQEGGYHEQYF. In DNA, the CDR3 is TGTGCCAGCAGCCAAGAAGGCGGGTATCACGAGCAGTACTTC.

A few counts support this clone. This chain connects TRBV29-1 to TRBJ1-1; 8 nucleotides line up with TRBD1. Germline lookup yields CDR1 SQVTM and CDR2 ANQGSEA. The V and J ends lost 7 bases and 6 bases, in that order; junction bases with no gene match: 10. The CDR3 spans 13 residues. Here the CDR3 reads CSALTGERAEAFF. CDR3 coding DNA: TGCAGCGCCTTGACAGGGGAGCGTGCTGAAGCTTTCTTT.

V and J are TRBV4-1 and TRBJ2-4; TRBD2 aligns across 12 bases. Germline trimming cut 1 base from V and 9 bases from J; bases unmatched to any gene: 7. Looked up from germline, CDR1 is MGHRA and CDR2 is YSYEKL. The CDR3 consists of 16 residues. The CDR3 protein is CASSQASGRALSIQYF. CDR3 nucleotide sequence: TGCGCCAGCAGCCAAGCTAGCGGGAGGGCCTTAAGCATTCAGTACTTC.

The rearrangement links TRBV2 to TRBJ1-3, with D uncertain. V was cut by 0 bases and J by 4 bases, with 7 bases left in between. Germline CDR1 is SNHLY and CDR2 is FYNNEI. The CDR3 spans 14 residues. The CDR3 DNA reads as TGTGCCAGCAGTGAAGCTCCCCAGGGAAACACCATATATTTT. Its protein product is CASSEAPQGNTIYF.

This clone was seen more than once but under ten times. The rearrangement uses TRBV6-1 and TRBJ1-2; 8 bases line up with TRBD1. Looked up from germline, CDR1 is MNHNS and CDR2 is SASEGT. This CDR3 comprises 14 residues. V shed 3 bases and J 3 bases; nucleotides not matched to a gene: 3. CDR3 nucleotide sequence: TGTGCCAGCAGTGAGGGGACAGGATACTATGGCTACACCTTC. Encoded protein: CASSEGTGYYGYTF.

The chain uses TRBV30 and TRBJ1-3, with D uncertain. This CDR3 comprises 12 residues. Germline CDR1 and CDR2: GTSNPN and SVGIG (reference sequence). V lost 8 bases and J 1 base, leaving 9 bases between the germline ends. The CDR3 reads CALKRSGNTIYF. As DNA, the CDR3 is TGTGCCCTTAAAAGATCTGGAAACACCATATATTTT.

A remark on this clone: This probably arose from a read error, given a far larger clone one base away. This chain links TRBV14 with TRBJ1-4, with 8 positions matching TRBD1. V was clipped by 1 base and J by 7 bases; unmatched bases: 5. CDR1 and CDR2 from the germline V gene are SGHDN and FVKESK. The CDR3 loop spans 15 amino acids. The CDR3 DNA reads as TGTGCCAGCAGCCAAGGGACAGGGCGGGGTGAAAAACTGTTTTTT. It yields the protein CASSQGTGRGEKLFF.